This T cell receptor (beta chain) was captured in a study of regulatory T cells in long-lasting Graves disease. The time point denotes: newly diagnosed GD, antithyroid drugs for less than 3 months. PBMCs provided the RNA from which the TCR library was made. Only a few counts were recorded for this clonotype. Germline V gene sequence: CDR1 SNHLY, CDR2 FYNNEI. The length of the CDR3 is 19 residues. Trimming cost V 3 bases and J 4 bases, with 26 bases left between them. The TCR beta library used iRepertoire HTBI primers with Arm-PCR amplification of CDR3. TCRdb called the multiplex PCR reads again in MiXCR, with one record for every CDR3 protein. Here the sample spans approximately 540,000 distinct CDR3 sequences, about 12% being singletons. These sequences were also reported in another study, on T cells in Graves' hyperthyroidism and ophthalmopathy.

The clonotype was recovered from a woman aged 30 to 39 with Graves disease. V usage is TRBV2 and J usage is TRBJ2-3; D is possibly TRBD2 (6 bases). Sequenced here: peripheral blood mononuclear cells (PBMCs), sampled at new diagnosis, from a patient treated with antithyroid drugs. The CDR3, as DNA: TGTGCCAGCAGTGAGCTAACTTGGGGTTCACTAGCACCCCCAGATACGCAGTATTTT. It encodes CASSELTWGSLAPPDTQYF. Filled out from reference TRBV2 and TRBJ2-3, the complete variable domain reads EPEVTQTPSHQVTQMGQEVILRCVPISNHLYFYWYRQILGQKVEFLVSFYNNEISEKSEIFDDQFSVERPDGSNFTLKIRSTKLEDSAMYFCASSELTWGSLAPPDTQYFGPGTRLTVL.